This TCR beta chain was recovered during a study of response to subunit inactivated influenza vaccine. One entry per CDR3 protein results from TCRdb running MiXCR on the RT-PCR reads. This sample yields about 570,000 distinct CDR3 sequences, of which approximately 12% are seen a single time; more than 8.5% belongs to the top ten. This clonotype was detected ten times or more. The CDR3 has 15 residues. CDR1 is MNHEY and CDR2 is SVGAGI in the germline V gene. V was pared by 4 bases and J by 6 bases, with 16 bases between. This sequence joins TRBV6-5 and TRBJ2-1; D may be TRBD1 or TRBD2 (6 bases each). The sample was PBMCs from blood, taken on the day of vaccination. This receptor was obtained from a man aged 45-65 years who received an inactivated influenza vaccine. The chain's CDR3 is CASSFTGLGGNEQFF. The CDR3 DNA sequence: TGTGCCAGCAGTTTTACAGGGTTGGGAGGCAATGAGCAGTTCTTC.